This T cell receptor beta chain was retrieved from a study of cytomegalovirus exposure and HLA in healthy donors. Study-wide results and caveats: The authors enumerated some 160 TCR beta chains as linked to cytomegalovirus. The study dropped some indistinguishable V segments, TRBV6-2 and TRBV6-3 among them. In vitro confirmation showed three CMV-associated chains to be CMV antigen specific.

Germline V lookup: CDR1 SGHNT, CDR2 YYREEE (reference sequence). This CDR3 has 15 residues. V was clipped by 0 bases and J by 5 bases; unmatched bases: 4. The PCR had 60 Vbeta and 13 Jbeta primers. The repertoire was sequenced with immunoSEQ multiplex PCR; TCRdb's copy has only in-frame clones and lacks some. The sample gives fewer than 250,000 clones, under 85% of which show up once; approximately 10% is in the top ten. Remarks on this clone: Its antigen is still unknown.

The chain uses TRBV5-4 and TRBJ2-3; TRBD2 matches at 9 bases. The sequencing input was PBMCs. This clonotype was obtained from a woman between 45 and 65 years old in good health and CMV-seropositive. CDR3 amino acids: CASSLGGGARDTQYF. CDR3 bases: TGTGCCAGCAGCTTGGGCGGGGGGGCCCGAGATACGCAGTATTTT. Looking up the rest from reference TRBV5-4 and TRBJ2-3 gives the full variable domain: ETGVTQSPTHLIKTRGQQVTLRCSSQSGHNTVSWYQQALGQGPQFIFQYYREEENGRGNFPPRFSGLQFPNYSSELNVNALELDDSALYLCASSLGGGARDTQYFGPGTRLTVL.